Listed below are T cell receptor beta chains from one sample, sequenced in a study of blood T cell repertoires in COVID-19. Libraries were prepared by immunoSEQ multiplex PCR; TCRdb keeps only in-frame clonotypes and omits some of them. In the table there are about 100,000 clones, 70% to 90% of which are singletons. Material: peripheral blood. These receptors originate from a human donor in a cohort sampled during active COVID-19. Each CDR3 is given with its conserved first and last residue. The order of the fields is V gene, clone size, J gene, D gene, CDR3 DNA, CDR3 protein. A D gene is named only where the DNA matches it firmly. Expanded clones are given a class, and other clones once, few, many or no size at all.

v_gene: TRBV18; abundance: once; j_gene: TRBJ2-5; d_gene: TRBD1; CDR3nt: TGTGCCAGCTCACCGGGACAGGCCGAGACCCAGTACTTC; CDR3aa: CASSPGQAETQYF
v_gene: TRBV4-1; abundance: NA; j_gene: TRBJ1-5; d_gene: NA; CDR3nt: TGCGCCAGCAGCCAAGATCCCACAACTAATAGCAATCAGCCCCAGCATTTT; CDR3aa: CASSQDPTTNSNQPQHF
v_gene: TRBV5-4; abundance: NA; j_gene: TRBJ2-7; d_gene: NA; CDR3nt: TGTGCCAGCAGCAAATCTCTGGCCCAAAGCTCCTACGAGCAGTACTTC; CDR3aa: CASSKSLAQSSYEQYF
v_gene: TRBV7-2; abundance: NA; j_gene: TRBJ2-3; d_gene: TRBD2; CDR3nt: TGTGCCAGCAGCATACTAGCGGGACACACAGATACGCAGTATTTT; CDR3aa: CASSILAGHTDTQYF
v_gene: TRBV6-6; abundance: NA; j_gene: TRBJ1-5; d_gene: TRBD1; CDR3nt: TGTGCCAGCGGGTTACCGACAGGGGATAGCAATCAGCCCCAGCATTTT; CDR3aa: CASGLPTGDSNQPQHF
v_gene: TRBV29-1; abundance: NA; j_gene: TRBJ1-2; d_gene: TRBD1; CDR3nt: TGCAGCGTTACAGGGGGCGATGGCTACACCTTC; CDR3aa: CSVTGGDGYTF
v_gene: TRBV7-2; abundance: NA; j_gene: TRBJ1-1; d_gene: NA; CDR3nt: TGTGCCAGCAGCTACTACCGGGACAAGAGAGCTGAAGCTTTCTTT; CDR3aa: CASSYYRDKRAEAFF
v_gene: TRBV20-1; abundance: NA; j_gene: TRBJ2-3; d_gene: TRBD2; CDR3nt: TGCAGTGCTAGTGGGGTAGCGGGGTTCTTGGGCACAGATACGCAGTATTTT; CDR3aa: CSASGVAGFLGTDTQYF
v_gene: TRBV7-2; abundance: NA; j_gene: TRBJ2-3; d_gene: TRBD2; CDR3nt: TGTGCCAGCAGCCGTGTATATTTAGCGGGAGGGGCAGATACGCAGTATTTT; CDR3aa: CASSRVYLAGGADTQYF
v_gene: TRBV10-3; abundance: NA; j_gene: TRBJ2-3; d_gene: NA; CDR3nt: TGTGCCATCACTTCAGCAGGCAGGAGCACAGATACGCAGTATTTT; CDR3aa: CAITSAGRSTDTQYF
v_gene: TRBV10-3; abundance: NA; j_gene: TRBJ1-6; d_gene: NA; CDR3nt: TGTGCCATCAGTGAATACAGGGATGGTTCACCCCTCCACTTT; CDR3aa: CAISEYRDGSPLHF
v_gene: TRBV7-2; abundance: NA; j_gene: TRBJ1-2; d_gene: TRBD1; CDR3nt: TGTGCCAGCAGCTTAGATCGGACAGGGGCTGGCTACACCTTC; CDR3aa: CASSLDRTGAGYTF
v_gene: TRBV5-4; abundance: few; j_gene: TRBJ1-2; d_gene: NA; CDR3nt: TGTGCCAGCAGCCTAACTAGAAGGGACATAGGGGGCTACACCTTC; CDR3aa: CASSLTRRDIGGYTF
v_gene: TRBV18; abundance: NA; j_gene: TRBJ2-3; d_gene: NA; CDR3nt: TGTGCCAGCTCACCAATCGGTTCGGCAGATACGCAGTATTTT; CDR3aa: CASSPIGSADTQYF
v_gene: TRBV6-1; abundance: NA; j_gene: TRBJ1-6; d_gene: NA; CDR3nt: TGTGCCAGCAGTGAAAGAGTCAACGGGGATTCACCCCTCCACTTT; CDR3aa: CASSERVNGDSPLHF
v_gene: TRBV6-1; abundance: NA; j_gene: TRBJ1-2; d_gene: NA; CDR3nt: TGTGCCAGCAGTGAAGCTGCGTACAGGGACTATGGCTACACCTTC; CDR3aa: CASSEAAYRDYGYTF
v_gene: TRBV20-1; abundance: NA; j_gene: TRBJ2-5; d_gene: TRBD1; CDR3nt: TGCAGTGCTAGTGATACCGGGACAGCCAATAGCCGGAGCCAAGAGACCCAGTACTTC; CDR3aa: CSASDTGTANSRSQETQYF
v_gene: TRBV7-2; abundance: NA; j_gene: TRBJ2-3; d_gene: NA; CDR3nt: TGTGCCAGCAGCGACGGAGCTGGATCAGATACGCAGTATTTT; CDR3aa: CASSDGAGSDTQYF
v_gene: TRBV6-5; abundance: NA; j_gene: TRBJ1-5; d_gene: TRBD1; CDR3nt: TGTGCCAGCAGAAACAGGGGCGGACAGCCCCAGCATTTT; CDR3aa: CASRNRGGQPQHF
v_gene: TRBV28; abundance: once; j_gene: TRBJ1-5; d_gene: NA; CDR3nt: TGTGCCAGCAGTCCACCGGGACATCCCCAAGGCAATCAGCCCCAGCATTTT; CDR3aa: CASSPPGHPQGNQPQHF
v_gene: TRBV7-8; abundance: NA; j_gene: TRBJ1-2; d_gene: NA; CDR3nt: TGTGCCAGCAGCGCGACAATTAACTATGGCTACACCTTC; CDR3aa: CASSATINYGYTF
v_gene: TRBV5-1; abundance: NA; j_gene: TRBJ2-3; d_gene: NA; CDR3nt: TGCGCCAGCAGCTTTCAGGGATCCGGCTCAGATACGCAGTATTTT; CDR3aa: CASSFQGSGSDTQYF